This is a list of T cell receptor beta chains from one sample in a study of blood T cell repertoires in COVID-19. The method was immunoSEQ multiplex PCR; TCRdb's version includes in-frame clones alone and lacks a portion of them. The data show about 120,000 clones, 90% seen once. The specimen was peripheral blood. All receptors derive from a human donor with active COVID-19. The donor label of this sample is uncertain. Both conserved end residues are part of each CDR3. Fields, in order: V gene, J gene, CDR3 length, clone size, D gene, CDR3 protein, CDR3 DNA. The D gene is left open where the match is weak. Expanded clones get a size class; other rows say once, few or many, or leave the size out.

TRBV25-1	TRBJ1-2	12	NA	NA	CASSDHFEGYTF	TGTGCCAGCAGTGACCATTTTGAGGGCTACACCTTC
TRBV6-2/TRBV6-3	TRBJ1-4	14	few	NA	CASSPYRANEKLFF	TGTGCCAGCAGTCCCTACAGGGCGAATGAAAAACTGTTTTTT
TRBV27	TRBJ2-1	14	NA	TRBD1	CASMTGGAYNEQFF	TGTGCCAGCATGACAGGGGGGGCCTACAATGAGCAGTTCTTC
TRBV5-1	TRBJ1-1	14	NA	NA	CASSITLVAAEAFF	TGCGCCAGTAGCATCACGTTGGTTGCGGCTGAAGCTTTCTTT
TRBV28	TRBJ2-6	17	NA	TRBD1	CASIPGQRISGANVLTF	TGTGCCAGCATCCCGGGACAGAGGATCTCTGGGGCCAACGTCCTGACTTTC
TRBV28	TRBJ1-4	15	NA	NA	CASSLQLLSGEKLFF	TGTGCCAGCAGTTTACAACTACTAAGCGGTGAAAAACTGTTTTTT
TRBV19	TRBJ2-2	15	NA	TRBD2	CASRLGTRGTGELFF	TGTGCCAGTAGACTAGGGACTAGAGGGACCGGGGAGCTGTTTTTT
TRBV6-1	TRBJ2-5	15	NA	TRBD1	CASSDGTGFRETQYF	TGTGCCAGCAGTGACGGGACAGGGTTTCGAGAGACCCAGTACTTC
TRBV5-4	TRBJ1-3	14	NA	NA	CASSLWQGGNTIYF	TGTGCCAGCAGCTTGTGGCAGGGGGGAAACACCATATATTTT
TRBV14	TRBJ1-2	13	NA	NA	CASSLTELYGYTF	TGTGCCAGCAGCCTGACAGAACTCTATGGCTACACCTTC
TRBV5-1	TRBJ1-1	14	NA	TRBD1	CASSSAGGTSEAFF	TGCGCCAGCAGCTCAGCAGGGGGCACTAGTGAAGCTTTCTTT
TRBV6-5	TRBJ1-1	12	NA	TRBD1	CASSKDRTEAFF	TGTGCCAGCAGTAAGGACAGGACTGAAGCTTTCTTT
TRBV11-2	TRBJ2-5	14	few	TRBD1	CASSHRGMRETQYF	TGTGCCAGCAGCCACAGGGGGATGAGAGAGACCCAGTACTTC
TRBV27	TRBJ2-1	16	NA	TRBD2	CASSFNLAGGYNEQFF	TGTGCCAGCAGTTTCAACCTAGCGGGGGGGTACAATGAGCAGTTCTTC
TRBV7-2	TRBJ1-2	14	once	NA	CASSLSYWGESYTF	TGTGCCAGCAGCTTAAGTTATTGGGGAGAAAGCTACACCTTC
TRBV19	TRBJ1-5	16	NA	NA	CASSIVGRGRNQPQHF	TGTGCCAGTAGTATAGTTGGCAGGGGCCGCAATCAGCCCCAGCATTTT
TRBV30	TRBJ1-2	12	NA	NA	CAWRHRVEGYTF	TGTGCCTGGAGGCACAGGGTAGAAGGCTACACCTTC
TRBV6-4	TRBJ2-1	16	NA	TRBD1	CASSDSRTGARDEQFF	TGTGCCAGCAGTGACTCGAGAACAGGGGCCCGCGATGAGCAGTTCTTC
TRBV7-6	TRBJ1-5	16	NA	NA	CASSPRTDYSNQPQHF	TGTGCCAGCAGCCCTCGGACAGACTATAGCAATCAGCCCCAGCATTTT
TRBV4-1	TRBJ1-3	15	NA	NA	CASRASEGAGNTIYF	TGCGCCAGCAGGGCCTCGGAGGGCGCCGGAAACACCATATATTTT
TRBV6-2/TRBV6-3	TRBJ2-5	18	NA	TRBD1	CASSYSRFRAGGAETQYF	TGTGCCAGCAGTTACTCGAGGTTCAGGGCAGGGGGCGCGGAGACCCAGTACTTC
TRBV19	TRBJ1-4	15	NA	NA	CASSPTGTTNEKLFF	TGTGCCAGTAGTCCGACAGGAACAACTAATGAAAAACTGTTTTTT
TRBV6-6	TRBJ2-5	13	NA	TRBD2	CASIGGAWETQYF	TGTGCCAGCATCGGGGGGGCCTGGGAGACCCAGTACTTC
TRBV13	TRBJ1-2	15	NA	TRBD1	CASSLPDRGGYGYTF	TGTGCCAGCAGCCTACCGGACAGGGGGGGCTATGGCTACACCTTC
TRBV7-2	TRBJ2-5	13	NA	NA	CASSLGTKETQYF	TGTGCCAGCAGCTTAGGGACAAAAGAGACCCAGTACTTC
TRBV2	TRBJ2-4	15	NA	TRBD2	CASSEARGGQNIQYF	TGTGCCAGCAGTGAGGCGCGGGGGGGCCAAAACATTCAGTACTTC
TRBV4-1	TRBJ2-6	17	many	TRBD1	CASRPGTGHSGANVLTF	TGCGCCAGCAGGCCAGGGACAGGCCACTCTGGGGCCAACGTCCTGACTTTC
TRBV9	TRBJ2-1	15	NA	TRBD1	CASSGRQGAGNEQFF	TGTGCCAGCAGCGGAAGGCAGGGGGCTGGTAATGAGCAGTTCTTC
TRBV18	TRBJ2-5	14	once	NA	CASSRSGVEETQYF	TGTGCCAGCTCACGTTCGGGGGTTGAAGAGACCCAGTACTTC
TRBV14	TRBJ1-5	15	once	NA	CASSQGGLGSQPQHF	TGTGCCAGCAGCCAAGGGGGGCTCGGAAGTCAGCCCCAGCATTTT
TRBV6-1	TRBJ1-1	14	once	TRBD1	CASSEAQGVTEAFF	TGTGCCAGCAGTGAGGCCCAGGGGGTCACTGAAGCTTTCTTT
TRBV18	TRBJ2-3	16	NA	NA	CASSGAGDKGTDTQYF	TGTGCCAGCTCCGGGGCAGGGGATAAGGGCACAGATACGCAGTATTTT
TRBV19	TRBJ2-1	16	NA	TRBD1	CASSPGTGASYNEQFF	TGTGCCAGTAGTCCCGGGACAGGGGCGTCCTACAATGAGCAGTTCTTC
TRBV7-9	TRBJ2-7	14	NA	TRBD1	CASSSLTGGYEQYF	TGTGCCAGCAGCTCCCTGACAGGGGGCTACGAGCAGTACTTC
TRBV28	TRBJ2-1	14	NA	NA	CASSLIHGVGEQFF	TGTGCCAGCAGTCTCATCCACGGAGTCGGTGAGCAGTTCTTC
TRBV19	TRBJ1-2	18	NA	NA	CASSISGPPPGVNYGYTF	TGTGCCAGTAGTATAAGCGGCCCTCCGCCCGGGGTTAACTATGGCTACACCTTC
TRBV19	TRBJ2-7	15	NA	TRBD1	CASSIYSGQHYEQYF	TGTGCCAGTAGTATCTATTCGGGACAGCACTACGAGCAGTACTTC
TRBV6-6	TRBJ2-3	14	NA	TRBD2	CASSLSGESGTQYF	TGTGCCAGCAGTCTTAGCGGGGAGTCCGGTACGCAGTATTTT
TRBV4-3	TRBJ2-3	16	NA	NA	CASSQDAITNTDTQYF	TGCGCCAGCAGCCAAGACGCCATTACTAACACAGATACGCAGTATTTT
TRBV5-4	TRBJ2-7	14	NA	TRBD2	CASSSRLAGNEQYF	TGTGCCAGCAGCTCCCGACTAGCGGGGAACGAGCAGTACTTC
TRBV6-5	TRBJ1-5	12	NA	NA	CASLEGDQPQHF	TGTGCCAGCTTAGAGGGGGATCAGCCCCAGCATTTT
TRBV28	TRBJ1-2	16	once	TRBD1	CASVLRRDRANYGYTF	TGTGCCAGCGTACTTCGCCGGGACAGAGCTAACTATGGCTACACCTTC
TRBV5-4	TRBJ2-7	16	once	TRBD1	CASSLAGQGIFYEQYF	TGTGCCAGCAGCTTGGCGGGACAGGGGATATTCTACGAGCAGTACTTC
TRBV7-2	TRBJ2-7	13	NA	NA	CASSLEEESEQYF	TGTGCCAGCAGCTTAGAGGAGGAATCCGAGCAGTACTTC
TRBV7-6	TRBJ2-1	16	NA	TRBD2	CASSYTSGGRYNEQFF	TGTGCCAGCAGCTACACTAGCGGGGGGAGGTACAATGAGCAGTTCTTC
TRBV9	TRBJ2-1	14	NA	NA	CASSVGFGANEQFF	TGTGCCAGCAGCGTAGGATTCGGTGCTAATGAGCAGTTCTTC
TRBV4-3	TRBJ1-2	14	NA	NA	CASSQLGQGYGYTF	TGCGCCAGCAGCCAACTTGGGCAGGGCTATGGCTACACCTTC
TRBV20-1	TRBJ2-4	11	NA	NA	CSARTVNIQYF	TGCAGTGCCCGGACAGTAAACATTCAGTACTTC
TRBV25-1	TRBJ2-5	15	NA	TRBD2	CASSLSSGGTETQYF	TGTGCCAGCAGTCTCAGTTCGGGAGGGACGGAGACCCAGTACTTC
TRBV30	TRBJ2-2	13	NA	NA	CAWRGQNTGELFF	TGTGCCTGGAGGGGACAGAACACCGGGGAGCTGTTTTTT
TRBV19	TRBJ2-1	13	NA	NA	CASSPGSNNEQFF	TGTGCCAGTAGTCCCGGGAGCAACAATGAGCAGTTCTTC
TRBV18	TRBJ2-5	15	NA	NA	CASSPQGHTQETQYF	TGTGCCAGCTCACCCCAAGGACATACCCAAGAGACCCAGTACTTC
TRBV7-9	TRBJ2-2	15	NA	TRBD2	CASSLGGTNTGELFF	TGTGCCAGCAGCTTGGGGGGGACGAACACCGGGGAGCTGTTTTTT
TRBV5-1	TRBJ2-3	14	NA	NA	CASSLGTPTDTQYF	TGCGCCAGCAGCTTGGGGACTCCCACAGATACGCAGTATTTT
TRBV15	TRBJ2-7	15	once	NA	CATSRGPGNSYEQYF	TGTGCCACCAGCAGAGGTCCCGGGAACTCCTACGAGCAGTACTTC